The 3 T cell receptor beta chains in this list originate from one sample, sequenced in a study of long-term antiretroviral therapy in people with HIV (dated 2022 in TCRdb). Sequencing of the TRB variable region was done with the immunoSEQ hsTCRB v3.0 assay at survey level resolution. TCRdb obtained this table from immuneACCESS and retained in-frame rearrangements with V and J assigned. These tables miss some clones; where compared with another copy, unresolved V genes account for less than half of the shortfall, and the remainder is unexplained. This sample lists over 35,000 clones; 75% to 90% were detected once. Almost 4% of the sample rests with the top ten. This material consisted of unsorted PBMCs, taken just before starting antiretroviral therapy. The origin of the receptors is a woman younger than 30 with HIV.

The gene calls are TRBV19 and TRBJ2-7, with 7 positions matching TRBD1. Unmatched junction bases numbered 2, after V lost 3 bases and J lost 3 bases. The germline V gene has CDR1 LNHDA and CDR2 SQIVND (reference sequence). The CDR3 covers 13 residues. CDR3 residues: CASSMAGGYEQYF. The CDR3 nucleotides read TGTGCCAGTAGTATGGCAGGGGGCTACGAGCAGTACTTC. The variable domain in full, with the rest retrieved from reference TRBV19 and TRBJ2-7, is DGGITQSPKYLFRKEGQNVTLSCEQNLNHDAMYWYRQDPGQGLRLIYYSQIVNDFQKGDIAEGYSVSREKKESFPLTVTSAQKNPTAFYLCASSMAGGYEQYFGPGTRLTVT.

This chain connects TRBV5-1 to TRBJ2-7; 10 positions match TRBD2. Germline V lookup: CDR1 SGHRS, CDR2 YFSETQ. The length of the CDR3 is 15 residues. Trimming cost V 8 bases and J 7 bases; bases outside gene matches: 15. The CDR3 DNA is TGCGCCAGTTCGGACCTAGCGGGAGAGGTTGGGGAGCAGTACTTC. It is translated as CASSDLAGEVGEQYF.

This clone was seen a few times. V usage is TRBV7-9 and J usage is TRBJ2-2; the match to TRBD2 covers 10 bases. V lost 4 bases and J lost 8; bases outside the gene matches: 7. The germline V gene encodes CDR1 SEHNR and CDR2 FQNEAQ (reference sequence). This CDR3 spans 15 amino acids. CDR3 nucleotide sequence: TGTGCCAGCAGCTCACCGGGACTAGCGTCTGGGGAGCTGTTTTTT. Translated: CASSSPGLASGELFF.